The clone carrying this T cell receptor beta chain occurred once. This entry is derived from a study of preoperative IRX-2 immunotherapy in early breast cancer. Measured with immunoSEQ multiplex PCR; TCRdb has only the in-frame clones, and not every one. The sample consists of about 3,000 clones, about 80% of them appearing once. This CDR3 contains 13 residues. Deletions cut 7 bases from V and 2 bases from J, with 6 bases between. Germline values: CDR1 SGHVS, CDR2 FQNEAQ. Stated treatment: preoperative locoregional IRX-2 cytokine immunotherapy. This phase Ib study tested locoregional IRX-2 cytokine immunotherapy given before surgery.

This chain connects TRBV7-8 to TRBJ2-6; no clear D gene. Here the sequenced sample was tumor tissue, taken after IRX-2 immunotherapy. The receptor's source is a human donor with breast cancer. For the CDR3, the DNA is TGTGCCAGCATTAAAGCTGGGGCCAACGTCCTGACTTTC. Translated, it gives CASIKAGANVLTF.